Each of the 30 T cell receptor beta chains below was sequenced from the same sample in a study of CD8+ T cells in alopecia areata. As the sequencing template, cDNA was produced by extracting RNA and reverse transcribing it. Using immunoSEQ multiplex PCR, the repertoire was profiled, and TCRdb retains in-frame clones only, with some absent. The sample consists of roughly 200,000 clones, around half of them appearing once. Stated treatment: oral pan-JAK inhibitor, 5-10 mg twice daily. The sample here was CD8+ T cells sorted from blood, taken at week 24, from a patient treated with tofacitinib. These TCRs come from a human donor with alopecia areata.

The V call is TRBV29-1, the J call TRBJ2-1, with D unclear. The CDR3 sequence is 13 residues long. Germline V gives CDR1 SQVTM, CDR2 ANQGSEA. V gave up 0 bases and J gave up 6 bases, with 9 bases separating them. CDR3 DNA sequence: TGCAGCGTTGAAGATCGTGAGAGCAATGAGCAGTTCTTC. Translation: CSVEDRESNEQFF.

The rearrangement uses TRBV29-1 and TRBJ1-1; TRBD1 aligns across 9 bases. The CDR3 runs 14 residues. Germline V gene data show CDR1 as SQVTM and CDR2 as ANQGSEA. V dropped 0 bases and J dropped 7; count of bases not matched to a gene: 6. CDR3: CSVEDGTGRYEAFF. The CDR3 DNA sequence: TGCAGCGTTGAAGATGGGACAGGGAGGTATGAAGCTTTCTTT.

Turning to this clone: The junction shows a germline mismatch at one end, possibly a read error. The chain recombines TRBV29-1 with TRBJ2-7; possible D gene TRBD1, 6 bases. The CDR3 is 12 amino acids. The germline CDR1 and CDR2 sequences are SQVTM and ANQGSEA. The CDR3 coding sequence is TGCAGCGGATCGGACAGCTCCAACGAGCAGTACTTC. This gives the protein CSGSDSSNEQYF.

V gene TRBV9 combines with J gene TRBJ2-7; TRBD2 matches at 8 bases. The V and J ends lost 0 bases and 3 bases, in that order; junction bases with no gene match: 5. The CDR3 consists of 15 residues. CDR1 SGDLS and CDR2 YYNGEE come from the germline V gene. CDR3 loop: CASSVGVGGDYEQYF. DNA of the CDR3: TGTGCCAGCAGCGTAGGAGTCGGGGGGGACTACGAGCAGTACTTC.

This clone has only a few counts. This sequence joins TRBV14 and TRBJ2-7; weak D call: TRBD1 (6 bases). Trimming cost V 3 bases and J 0 bases, with 6 bases left between them. The length of the CDR3 is 13 residues. Germline assignment: CDR1 SGHDN and CDR2 FVKESK. CDR3 DNA: TGTGCCAGCAGCCAGGACAGCTCCTACGAGCAGTACTTC. Translating it yields CASSQDSSYEQYF.

This clone has a count of ten or more. This chain uses TRBV6-4 with TRBJ2-2; D might be TRBD1 (6 bases). Trimming stripped 2 bases from V and 6 bases from J, with 10 bases between. Germline CDR1 MRHNA, CDR2 SNTAGT. The CDR3 has 14 residues. The CDR3 region has the DNA TGTGCCAGCAGTGACGGGGGCCAGTCCGGGGAGCTGTTTTTT. Amino acid sequence: CASSDGGQSGELFF.

The V call is TRBV29-1, the J call TRBJ1-2; 8 bases fit TRBD1. V lost 1 base to trimming and J lost 4 bases; unmatched junction nucleotides: 17. The CDR3 length is 18 residues. Per germline, CDR1 SQVTM and CDR2 ANQGSEA. The CDR3 here is CSVEGGQGATYRGYGYTF. For the CDR3, the DNA is TGCAGCGTTGAAGGGGGTCAGGGGGCTACCTACCGGGGCTATGGCTACACCTTC.

This clone came up a few times. The chain uses TRBV2 and TRBJ2-7, with D hard to call. CDR1 and CDR2 from the germline V gene are SNHLY and FYNNEI. Trimming stripped 8 bases from V and 5 bases from J, with 10 bases between. The CDR3 covers 11 residues. CDR3 sequence reads: CASRNSDEQYF. The DNA for the CDR3 is TGTGCCAGCCGCAATTCCGACGAGCAGTACTTC.

The gene calls are TRBV4-3 and TRBJ2-1, with 9 bases that match TRBD2. Germline assignment: CDR1 LGHNA and CDR2 YSLEER. Trimming cost V 0 bases and J 6 bases; bases outside gene matches: 6. This CDR3 region has 16 residues. The chain's CDR3 is CASSQERAGGSNEQFF. The CDR3 region has the DNA TGCGCCAGCAGCCAAGAACGAGCGGGGGGTTCCAATGAGCAGTTCTTC.

The chain combines TRBV5-1 with TRBJ2-1; D gene uncertain. The CDR3 has 12 amino acids. V dropped 0 bases and J dropped 6 bases, with 4 bases sitting between them. Germline V gene data show CDR1 as SGHRS and CDR2 as YFSETQ. CDR3 loop: CASSLEVNEQFF. The CDR3 coding sequence is TGCGCCAGCAGCTTGGAGGTCAATGAGCAGTTCTTC.

This clone was observed a few times. The V and J genes are TRBV5-1 and TRBJ1-4, with TRBD1 matching 11 bases. Germline V gives CDR1 SGHRS, CDR2 YFSETQ. This CDR3 has 16 residues. J gave up 8 bases and V 0 bases, and 6 bases lay outside the gene matches. CDR3 protein: CASSLVPGQGDEKLFF. DNA for the CDR3: TGCGCCAGCAGCTTGGTTCCGGGACAGGGGGACGAAAAACTGTTTTTT.

This chain connects TRBV7-2 to TRBJ1-1; TRBD1 matches at 7 bases. V was clipped by 4 bases and J by 3 bases; unmatched bases: 8. CDR1 is SGHTA and CDR2 is FQGNSA in the germline V gene. The CDR3 is made up of 15 amino acids. The chain's CDR3 is CASSSQQGLDTEAFF. Here the CDR3 DNA reads TGTGCCAGCAGCTCCCAACAGGGGCTCGACACTGAAGCTTTCTTT.

The V gene is TRBV9, the J gene TRBJ2-3; D not resolved. The CDR3 has 15 amino acids. Germline CDR1 SGDLS, CDR2 YYNGEE. Between the trimmed V and J ends, which lost 4 bases and 2 bases, there was a span of 14 bases. The CDR3 sequence: CASSSRGDHTDTQYF. CDR3 DNA: TGTGCCAGCAGCTCCAGAGGTGATCACACAGATACGCAGTATTTT.

The gene calls are TRBV29-1 and TRBJ2-1; D might be TRBD1 (5 bases). The CDR3 is 12 amino acids. Germline CDR1 is SQVTM and CDR2 is ANQGSEA. The V end lost 5 bases, the J end lost 5 bases, and 10 bases lay between the germline ends. The CDR3 region has the DNA TGCAGCGTTACTCCAGGGAACAATGAGCAGTTCTTC. Amino acid sequence: CSVTPGNNEQFF.

V and J are TRBV30 and TRBJ2-1, with D maybe TRBD1 (5 bases). CDR3 length: 12 amino acids. Germline loops: CDR1 GTSNPN, CDR2 SVGIG (reference sequence). CDR3 in DNA: TGTGCGTGCCGAAGGGGCTACAATGAGCAGTTCTTC. Amino acid sequence: CACRRGYNEQFF.

V gene TRBV30 combines with J gene TRBJ2-3; 9 bases map to TRBD2. This CDR3 contains 14 residues. V gave up 2 bases and J gave up 4 bases; unmatched junction bases: 4. Germline V gene data show CDR1 as GTSNPN and CDR2 as SVGIG (reference sequence). The CDR3 protein is CAWSPGLAADTQYF. As DNA, the CDR3 is TGTGCCTGGAGTCCGGGACTAGCAGCAGATACGCAGTATTTT.

The rearrangement uses TRBV5-5 and TRBJ2-2, with TRBD1 matching over 7 bases. This CDR3 spans 15 amino acids. J gave up 4 bases and V 4 bases, and 7 bases lay outside the gene matches. CDR1 is SGHKS and CDR2 is YYEKEE in the germline V gene (reference sequence). The CDR3 region is CASSVRQGSTGELFF. The DNA of the CDR3 is TGTGCCAGCAGCGTCCGACAGGGAAGCACCGGGGAGCTGTTTTTT. The variable domain in full, completed from reference TRBV5-5 and TRBJ2-2, reads DAGVTQSPTHLIKTRGQQVTLRCSPISGHKSVSWYQQVLGQGPQFIFQYYEKEERGRGNFPDRFSARQFPNYSSELNVNALLLGDSALYLCASSVRQGSTGELFFGEGSRLTVL.

The chain combines TRBV6-6 with TRBJ1-2, with 7 bases fitting TRBD1. With V trimmed by 5 bases and J by 8 bases, 11 bases remained unmatched. Germline V gene data show CDR1 as MNHNY and CDR2 as SVGAGI (reference sequence). This CDR3 region has 14 residues. The CDR3 protein is CASSHDSGTEGYTF. CDR3 coding DNA: TGTGCCAGCAGTCACGACTCCGGGACAGAAGGCTACACCTTC.

CDR3 region: CASSPLGTGGGETQYF. The CDR3 coding sequence is TGTGCCAGCAGCCCTCTAGGGACAGGGGGCGGGGAGACCCAGTACTTC. The chain uses TRBV27 and TRBJ2-5; 12 bases are shared with TRBD1. The V gene end was trimmed by 6 bases and the J gene end by 5 bases; junction bases not matched to a gene: 10. Germline V gene data show CDR1 as MNHEY and CDR2 as SMNVEV (reference sequence). This CDR3 comprises 16 residues.

The chain joins TRBV6-6 to TRBJ1-2; 8 bases are shared with TRBD1. The CDR3 spans 15 residues. The germline V gene encodes CDR1 MNHNY and CDR2 SVGAGI (reference sequence). J gave up 4 bases and V 4 bases, and 8 bases lay outside the gene matches. The CDR3 sequence is CASSSLRTGSYGYTF. The DNA of the CDR3 is TGTGCCAGCAGTTCTCTCCGGACAGGGTCCTATGGCTACACCTTC.

The V and J genes are TRBV29-1 and TRBJ2-3; TRBD2 agrees at 7 bases. The CDR3 consists of 13 residues. Germline trimming cut 4 bases from V and 0 bases from J; bases unmatched to any gene: 1. CDR1 SQVTM and CDR2 ANQGSEA come from the germline V gene. This CDR3 reads CSVVGGSTDTQYF. CDR3 nucleotide sequence: TGCAGCGTTGTGGGGGGGAGCACAGATACGCAGTATTTT.

The V and J genes are TRBV5-4 and TRBJ2-7, with no clear D. Germline CDR1 reads SGHNT; CDR2 reads YYREEE (reference sequence). Trimming removed 1 base from V and 7 bases from J, with 15 bases in between. The CDR3 covers 14 residues. The CDR3 reads CASSLSQSRLEQYF. As DNA, the CDR3 is TGTGCCAGCAGCTTGAGTCAGTCTAGGTTGGAGCAGTACTTC.

This chain links TRBV4-3 with TRBJ2-7; 7 bases are a match to TRBD2. CDR3 length: 16 amino acids. The germline CDR1 and CDR2 sequences are LGHNA and YSLEER. V trimming: 0 bases; J trimming: 5 bases; junction bases outside the gene matches: 10. The CDR3 here is CASSQDSRTSRNEQYF. CDR3 nucleotides: TGCGCCAGCAGCCAAGATTCGCGGACTAGTCGCAACGAGCAGTACTTC.

The chain recombines TRBV25-1 with TRBJ1-1; D is uncertain. Trimming stripped 3 bases from V and 0 bases from J, with 5 bases between. The germline gives CDR1 MGHDK, CDR2 SYGVNS. The CDR3 totals 13 residues. In DNA, the CDR3 is TGTGCCAGCAGTGAGGAGTTGAACACTGAAGCTTTCTTT. Translating it yields CASSEELNTEAFF.

This clone was observed a few times. The V gene is TRBV4-3, the J gene TRBJ1-1; 8 bases are shared with TRBD1. This CDR3 has 15 amino acids. V dropped 0 bases and J dropped 4; count of bases not matched to a gene: 4. CDR1 and CDR2 (germline): LGHNA, YSLEER. CDR3 loop: CASSQDRGLTTEAFF. CDR3 bases: TGCGCCAGCAGCCAAGACAGGGGGCTGACCACTGAAGCTTTCTTT.

The CDR3 is CASSQKGLILGGTQYF. DNA of the CDR3: TGCGCCAGCAGCCAAAAGGGGTTGATCCTCGGGGGTACGCAGTATTTT. This sequence joins TRBV4-3 and TRBJ2-3; tentatively, D is TRBD2 (6 bases). Germline CDR1 reads LGHNA; CDR2 reads YSLEER. The length of the CDR3 is 16 residues. Trimming took off 2 bases at V and 8 bases at J, with 20 bases between the two ends.

This clone appeared once. This rearrangement joins TRBV5-1 to TRBJ2-2; D is perhaps TRBD2 (7 bases). Between the trimmed V and J ends, which lost 5 bases and 7 bases, there was a span of 15 bases. This CDR3 has 14 residues. The germline V gene encodes CDR1 SGHRS and CDR2 YFSETQ. CDR3: CASRLRGAVGELFF. CDR3 in DNA: TGCGCCAGCAGACTACGGGGGGCTGTCGGGGAGCTGTTTTTT.

The chain employs TRBV6-5 and TRBJ2-2; D not certain. Germline lookup yields CDR1 MNHEY and CDR2 SVGAGI. This CDR3 comprises 11 residues. Trimming pared 8 bases from V and 1 base from J, leaving 2 bases between. CDR3 residues: CASLNTGELFF. The CDR3 nucleotides read TGTGCCAGCCTGAACACCGGGGAGCTGTTTTTT.

This clone was observed a handful of times. The rearrangement uses TRBV10-3 and TRBJ1-1; 8 bases are shared with TRBD1. CDR1 is ENHRY, CDR2 SYGVKD, per germline. V was pared by 6 bases and J by 1 base, with 1 base of the junction left unmatched. The CDR3 is made up of 13 amino acids. CDR3 protein: CAISDRGNTEAFF. The CDR3 DNA sequence: TGTGCCATCAGCGACAGGGGGAACACTGAAGCTTTCTTT.

This clone came up many times. The V gene is TRBV19, the J gene TRBJ1-1; D is ambiguous. V gave up 7 bases and J gave up 3 bases, with 18 bases separating them. CDR3 length: 15 amino acids. CDR1 and CDR2 from the germline V gene are LNHDA and SQIVND (reference sequence). This chain's CDR3 is CASTMRRQMDTEAFF. The CDR3 DNA reads as TGTGCCAGTACCATGAGGCGCCAGATGGACACTGAAGCTTTCTTT.